This T cell receptor beta chain came from a study of T-cell memory formation after mild COVID-19. General observations from the study: Second-wave clones reaching peak frequency on day 37 lacked confirmed SARS-CoV-2 specificity. Shrinking CD4+ clones resided mostly in CM and EM, and CD8+ ones in EMRA.

Germline loops: CDR1 SEHNR, CDR2 FQNEAQ (reference sequence). V gave up 2 bases and J gave up 1 base, with 3 bases separating them. The CDR3 loop spans 13 amino acids. TCRdb used MiXCR to reprocess the 5' RACE reads, holding one entry per CDR3 protein. The sample lists about 190,000 distinct CDR3 sequences; 15% to 20% were seen once. About this clonotype: Its antigen is unknown.

The sequenced sample consisted of PBMCs or a T cell subset sorted from them (not recorded which). The receptor was derived from an adult woman who had mild COVID-19 (a few samples of this study predate the infection). Cell type and time point are not known. The V gene is TRBV7-9, the J gene TRBJ1-5; D is unresolved. Here the CDR3 DNA reads TGTGCCAGCAGCTTATTCAGCAATCAGCCCCAGCATTTT. Encoded protein: CASSLFSNQPQHF. The full variable domain, its missing parts supplied by reference TRBV7-9 and TRBJ1-5, is DTGVSQNPRHKITKRGQNVTFRCDPISEHNRLYWYRQTLGQGPEFLTYFQNEAQLEKSRLLSDRFSAERPKGSFSTLEIQRTEQGDSAMYLCASSLFSNQPQHFGDGTRLSIL.